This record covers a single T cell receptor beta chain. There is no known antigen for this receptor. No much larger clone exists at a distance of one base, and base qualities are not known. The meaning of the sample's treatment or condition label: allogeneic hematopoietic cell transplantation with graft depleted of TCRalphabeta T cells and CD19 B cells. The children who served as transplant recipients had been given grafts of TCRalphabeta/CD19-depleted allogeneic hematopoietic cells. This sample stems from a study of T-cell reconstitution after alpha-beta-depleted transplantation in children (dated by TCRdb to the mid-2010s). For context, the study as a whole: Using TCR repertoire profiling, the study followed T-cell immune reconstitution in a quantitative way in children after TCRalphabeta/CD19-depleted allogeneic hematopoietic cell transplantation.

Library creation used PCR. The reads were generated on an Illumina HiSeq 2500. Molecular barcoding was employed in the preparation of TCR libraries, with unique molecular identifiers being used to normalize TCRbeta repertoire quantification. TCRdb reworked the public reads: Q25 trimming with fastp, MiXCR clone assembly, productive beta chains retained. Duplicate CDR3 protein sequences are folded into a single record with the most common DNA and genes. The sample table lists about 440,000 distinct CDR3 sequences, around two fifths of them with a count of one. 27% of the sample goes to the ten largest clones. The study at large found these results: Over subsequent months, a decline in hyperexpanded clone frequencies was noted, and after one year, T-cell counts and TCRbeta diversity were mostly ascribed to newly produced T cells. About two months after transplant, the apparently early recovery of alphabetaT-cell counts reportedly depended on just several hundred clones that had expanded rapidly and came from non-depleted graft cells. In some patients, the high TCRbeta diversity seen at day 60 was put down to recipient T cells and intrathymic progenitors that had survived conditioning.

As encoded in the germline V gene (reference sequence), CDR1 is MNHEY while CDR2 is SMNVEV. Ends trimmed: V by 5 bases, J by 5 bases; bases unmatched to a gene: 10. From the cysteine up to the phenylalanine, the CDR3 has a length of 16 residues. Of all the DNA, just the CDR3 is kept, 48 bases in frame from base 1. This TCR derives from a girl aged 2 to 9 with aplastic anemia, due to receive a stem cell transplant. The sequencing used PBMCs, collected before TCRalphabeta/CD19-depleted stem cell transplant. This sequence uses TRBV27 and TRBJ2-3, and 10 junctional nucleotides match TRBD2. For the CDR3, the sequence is CASSPIPAGGGDTQYF. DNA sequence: TGTGCCAGCAGTCCAATCCCAGCGGGAGGGGGAGATACGCAGTATTTT.